Shown below are 17 T cell receptor beta chains from a single sample sequenced in a study of control samples from healthy donors and cancer patients. TCRdb's copy holds only in-frame clones and misses some; the assay was immunoSEQ multiplex PCR. The table includes about 170,000 clones, roughly 89% detected once. What was sequenced was blood. The receptor set was obtained from a young man in good health.

The rearrangement joins TRBV6-1 to TRBJ2-5, with TRBD1 matching 9 bases. With V trimmed by 2 bases and J by 1 base, 2 bases remained unmatched. CDR3 length: 15 residues. Germline values: CDR1 MNHNS, CDR2 SASEGT. Written as DNA, the CDR3 is TGTGCCAGCAGTGAATTGGGACAGGGCCAAGAGACCCAGTACTTC. It yields the protein CASSELGQGQETQYF.

Only one count was recorded for this clone. The chain carries TRBV20-1 and TRBJ1-3; D is unclear. The CDR3 is 11 amino acids. Germline V lookup: CDR1 DFQATT, CDR2 SNEGSKA (reference sequence). V shed 6 bases and J shed 4 bases, with 7 bases lying between them. CDR3 in DNA: TGCAGTGCGTTCAGGGGAAACACCATATATTTT. This sequence encodes CSAFRGNTIYF.

This chain connects TRBV18 to TRBJ1-5, with D perhaps TRBD1 (5 bases). V was trimmed by 2 bases and J by 7 bases, leaving 18 bases between them. The germline V gene has CDR1 KGHSH and CDR2 LQKENI. This CDR3 has 16 amino acids. CDR3 nucleotide sequence: TGTGCCAGCTCACCAGGAGCCAGGGACTATGGCCAGCCCCAGCATTTT. Its protein is CASSPGARDYGQPQHF.

This clone was detected once. The genes are TRBV12-5 and TRBJ1-3; D gene ambiguous. The CDR3 consists of 14 residues. Germline loops: CDR1 LGHNT, CDR2 FRNRAP. With 8 bases removed from V and 1 base from J, the gap between germline ends came to 12 bases. CDR3 nucleotides: TGTGCTAGTTCGACCGGCCTGTCTGGAAACACCATATATTTT. Translation gives CASSTGLSGNTIYF.

V usage is TRBV7-9 and J usage is TRBJ1-3; possibly TRBD1 for D (5 bases). Trimming removed 3 bases from V and 0 bases from J, with 12 bases in between. Germline CDR1 is SEHNR and CDR2 is FQNEAQ (reference sequence). The CDR3 covers 16 residues. The CDR3 DNA is TGTGCCAGCAGCTTTAATCCGGGACTCTCTGGAAACACCATATATTTT. It specifies CASSFNPGLSGNTIYF. Supplemented by reference TRBV7-9 and TRBJ1-3, the full variable domain reads DTGVSQNPRHKITKRGQNVTFRCDPISEHNRLYWYRQTLGQGPEFLTYFQNEAQLEKSRLLSDRFSAERPKGSFSTLEIQRTEQGDSAMYLCASSFNPGLSGNTIYFGEGSWLTVV.

V and J are TRBV6-5 and TRBJ2-3; D unresolved. Trimming stripped 5 bases from V and 5 bases from J, with 11 bases between. From germline, CDR1 is MNHEY and CDR2 SVGAGI. The CDR3 totals 13 residues. CDR3 in DNA: TGTGCCAGCAGTCCCCTTGGTGGAGATACGCAGTATTTT. Amino acid sequence: CASSPLGGDTQYF.

This clone came up once. V usage is TRBV19 and J usage is TRBJ1-5; 7 nucleotides agree with TRBD1. The CDR3 totals 14 residues. Germline V gives CDR1 LNHDA, CDR2 SQIVND (reference sequence). J gave up 7 bases and V 5 bases, and 8 bases lay outside the gene matches. CDR3 loop: CASSVTGDLQPQHF. CDR3 DNA: TGTGCCAGTAGTGTCACAGGGGATTTGCAGCCCCAGCATTTT.

This chain connects TRBV14 to TRBJ2-7; no reliable D call. Germline lookup yields CDR1 SGHDN and CDR2 FVKESK. The CDR3 contains 14 residues. V lost 4 bases and J lost 7, with 17 bases in between. CDR3 protein: CASSPLIGGFEQYF. In DNA form, the CDR3 reads TGTGCCAGCAGCCCACTTATTGGCGGTTTTGAGCAGTACTTC.

This chain joins TRBV5-1 and TRBJ2-1, with 13 bases matching TRBD2. Trimming took 4 bases from V and 4 from J; bases not matched to a gene: 11. Germline V gene data show CDR1 as SGHRS and CDR2 as YFSETQ. The CDR3 length is 18 residues. The DNA for the CDR3 is TGCGCCAGCAGCGGGAAAACTAGCGGGGGGGCAGGGTACAATGAGCAGTTCTTC. Amino acids: CASSGKTSGGAGYNEQFF.

CDR3 in amino acids: CASRWELRQPQHF. CDR3 in DNA: TGTGCCAGCAGGTGGGAATTGAGGCAGCCCCAGCATTTT. V is TRBV21-1 and J is TRBJ1-5. TRBV21-1 is annotated as a pseudogene. The CDR3 sequence is 13 residues long.

This clone occurred a few times. The rearrangement joins TRBV28 to TRBJ1-3; no clear D gene. Trimming removed 3 bases from V and 2 bases from J, with 8 bases in between. CDR1 MDHEN and CDR2 SYDVKM come from the germline V gene. This CDR3 contains 14 residues. The chain's CDR3 is CASSFGETGNTIYF. Written as DNA, the CDR3 is TGTGCCAGCAGTTTCGGGGAAACTGGAAACACCATATATTTT.

V is TRBV18 and J is TRBJ2-7; D call uncertain. CDR1 is KGHSH, CDR2 LQKENI, per germline. Trimming removed 2 bases from V and 3 bases from J, with 11 bases in between. The CDR3 sequence is 14 residues long. The CDR3 loop reads CASSPDDTLYEQYF. The DNA of the CDR3 is TGTGCCAGCTCACCAGACGACACCCTCTACGAGCAGTACTTC.

J is TRBJ1-3 and V is TRBV6-5, with 7 bases identical to TRBD1. This CDR3 is 13 amino acids long. The ends lost 7 bases at V and 3 bases at J; junction bases unmatched: 3. Germline V gene lookup returns CDR1 MNHEY and CDR2 SVGAGI. CDR3 nucleotides: TGTGCCAGCACCCGGACAGGTGGAAACACCATATATTTT. It translates to CASTRTGGNTIYF.

The rearrangement links TRBV12-3 or TRBV12-4 to TRBJ1-1; D ambiguous. V was shortened by 3 bases and J by 2 bases, with 7 bases between the two germline ends. This CDR3 region has 13 residues. CDR3 amino acids: CASSLIGNTEAFF. Here the CDR3 DNA reads TGTGCCAGCAGTTTGATCGGTAACACTGAAGCTTTCTTT.

The chain carries TRBV5-6 and TRBJ1-2; D is uncertain. This CDR3 region has 12 residues. The ends were cut back, 2 bases at V and 4 bases at J, with 6 bases in the middle. Germline CDR1 and CDR2: SGHDT and YYEEEE. The CDR3 sequence is CASSLVSYGYTF. DNA for the CDR3: TGTGCCAGCAGCTTAGTCAGCTATGGCTACACCTTC.

This clone was recorded only once. The V call is TRBV28, the J call TRBJ1-1; the match to TRBD1 covers 10 bases. CDR1 is MDHEN and CDR2 is SYDVKM in the germline V gene. This CDR3 has 18 amino acids. The V and J ends lost 4 bases and 3 bases, in that order; junction bases with no gene match: 14. In nucleotides, the CDR3 is TGTGCCAGCAGTTACGACACTTCGACAGGGGGCGGACACACTGAAGCTTTCTTT. Translation gives CASSYDTSTGGGHTEAFF. Looking up the rest from reference TRBV28 and TRBJ1-1 gives the full variable domain: DVKVTQSSRYLVKRTGEKVFLECVQDMDHENMFWYRQDPGLGLRLIYFSYDVKMKEKGDIPEGYSVSREKKERFSLILESASTNQTSMYLCASSYDTSTGGGHTEAFFGQGTRLTVV.

The J gene is TRBJ2-7, the V gene TRBV3-1 (or the pseudogene TRBV3-2); 8 nucleotides align to TRBD1. The CDR3 is 16 residues long. V shed 1 base and J 0 bases; nucleotides not matched to a gene: 5. CDR1 and CDR2 from the germline V gene are LGHDT and YNNKEL (reference sequence). As DNA, the CDR3 is TGTGCCAGCAGCCAAGTGCGGACAGGGCTCTCCTACGAGCAGTACTTC. Translation: CASSQVRTGLSYEQYF.